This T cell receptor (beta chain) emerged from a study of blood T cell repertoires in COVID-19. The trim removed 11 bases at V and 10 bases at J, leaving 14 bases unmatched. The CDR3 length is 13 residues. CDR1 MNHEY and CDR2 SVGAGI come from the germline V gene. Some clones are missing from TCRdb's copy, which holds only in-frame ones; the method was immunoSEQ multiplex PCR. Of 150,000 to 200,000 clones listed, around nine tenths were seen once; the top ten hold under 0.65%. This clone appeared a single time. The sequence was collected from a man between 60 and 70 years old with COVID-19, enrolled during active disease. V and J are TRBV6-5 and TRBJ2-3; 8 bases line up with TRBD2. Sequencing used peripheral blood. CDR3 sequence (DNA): TGTGCCGTTAAAGCGGGAGATATCCGTGCGCAGTATTTT. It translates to CAVKAGDIRAQYF.